The source of this TCR beta chain is a study of CD8+CD57+ T cells in acquired aplastic anemia. Study-level results: Patients showed no significant difference from controls in CD8+ Simpson's diversity.

Previously, flow cytometry had revealed CD8+CD57+ cell expansion in the patients chosen for sequencing. Looked up from germline, CDR1 is LNHDA and CDR2 is SQIVND (reference sequence). Trimming removed 4 bases from V and 3 bases from J, with 9 bases in between. CDR3 length equals 13 residues. In its sample, this clonotype was seen many times. Antigen specificity is unknown. TCR beta VDJ and CDR3 profiling used genomic DNA as template. TCRdb analysed the reads with MiXCR anew, one entry per CDR3 protein. The profile covers 200,000 or so distinct CDR3 sequences, with 40% to 55% appearing a single time and 9.7% taken by the ten largest.

The sequence came from a human donor with aplastic anemia. The V gene is TRBV19, the J gene TRBJ2-5; D is undetermined. The sample taken for sequencing was sorted CD4+, CD8+, or CD8+CD57+ T cells (not recorded which) from PBMCs. The CDR3 nucleotides read TGTGCCAGTAGTAGGAGCCCTGAAGAGACCCAGTACTTC. It yields the protein CASSRSPEETQYF.